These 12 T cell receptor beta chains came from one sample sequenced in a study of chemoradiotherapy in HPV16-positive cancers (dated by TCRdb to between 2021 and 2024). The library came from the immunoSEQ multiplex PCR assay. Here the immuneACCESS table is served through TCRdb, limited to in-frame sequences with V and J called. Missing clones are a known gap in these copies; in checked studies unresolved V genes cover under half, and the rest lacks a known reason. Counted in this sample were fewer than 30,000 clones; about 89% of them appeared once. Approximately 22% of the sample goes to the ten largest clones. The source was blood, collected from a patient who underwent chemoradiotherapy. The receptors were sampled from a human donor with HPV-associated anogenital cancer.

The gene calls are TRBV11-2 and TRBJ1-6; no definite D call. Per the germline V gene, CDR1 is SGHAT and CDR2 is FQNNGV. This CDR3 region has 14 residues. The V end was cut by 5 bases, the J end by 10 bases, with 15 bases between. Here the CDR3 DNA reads TGTGCCAGCAGCGAACTCCCCGGAGGCTCACCCCTCCACTTT. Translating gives CASSELPGGSPLHF.

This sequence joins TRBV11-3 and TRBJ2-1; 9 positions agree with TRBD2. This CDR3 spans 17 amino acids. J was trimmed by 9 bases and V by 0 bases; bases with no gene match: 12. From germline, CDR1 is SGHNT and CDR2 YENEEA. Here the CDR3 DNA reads TGTGCCAGCAGCTTAGAGTTGGGCGGGAGGGCCCTCAGTGAGCAGTTCTTC. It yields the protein CASSLELGGRALSEQFF.

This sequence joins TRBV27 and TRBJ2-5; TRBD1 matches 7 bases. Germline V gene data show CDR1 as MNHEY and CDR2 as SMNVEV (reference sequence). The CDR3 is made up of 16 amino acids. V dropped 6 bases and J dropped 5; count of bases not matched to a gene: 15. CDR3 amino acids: CASSHPRDSEGETQYF. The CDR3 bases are TGTGCCAGCAGCCACCCCCGGGACAGCGAGGGGGAGACCCAGTACTTC.

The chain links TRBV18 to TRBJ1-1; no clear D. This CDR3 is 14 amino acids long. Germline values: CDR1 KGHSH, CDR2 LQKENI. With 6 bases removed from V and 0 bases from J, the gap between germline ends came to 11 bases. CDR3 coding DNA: TGTGCCAGCTCTCCGGGTCCTCTGAACACTGAAGCTTTCTTT. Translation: CASSPGPLNTEAFF.

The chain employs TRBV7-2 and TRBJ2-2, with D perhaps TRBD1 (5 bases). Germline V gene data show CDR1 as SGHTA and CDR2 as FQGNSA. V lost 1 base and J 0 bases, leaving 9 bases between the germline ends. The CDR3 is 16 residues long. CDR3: CASSLGGNANTGELFF. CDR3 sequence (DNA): TGTGCCAGCAGCTTAGGGGGCAACGCGAACACCGGGGAGCTGTTTTTT.

CDR3 sequence: CASSLSSGRSEQYF. CDR3 DNA sequence: TGTGCCAGCTCACTTTCGAGCGGGAGGAGCGAGCAGTACTTC. The V call is TRBV18, the J call TRBJ2-7, with 9 bases aligning to TRBD2. This CDR3 spans 14 amino acids. The V gene's germline CDR1 is KGHSH and CDR2 LQKENI. Germline trimming cut 4 bases from V and 6 bases from J; bases unmatched to any gene: 7.

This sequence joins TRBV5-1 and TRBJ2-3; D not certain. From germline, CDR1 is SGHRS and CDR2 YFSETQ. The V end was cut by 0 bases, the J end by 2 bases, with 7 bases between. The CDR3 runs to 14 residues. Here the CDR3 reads CASSLADPTDTQYF. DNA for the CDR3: TGCGCCAGCAGCTTGGCCGATCCCACAGATACGCAGTATTTT. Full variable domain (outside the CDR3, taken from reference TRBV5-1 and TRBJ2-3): KAGVTQTPRYLIKTRGQQVTLSCSPISGHRSVSWYQQTPGQGLQFLFEYFSETQRNKGNFPGRFSGRQFSNSRSEMNVSTLELGDSALYLCASSLADPTDTQYFGPGTRLTVL.

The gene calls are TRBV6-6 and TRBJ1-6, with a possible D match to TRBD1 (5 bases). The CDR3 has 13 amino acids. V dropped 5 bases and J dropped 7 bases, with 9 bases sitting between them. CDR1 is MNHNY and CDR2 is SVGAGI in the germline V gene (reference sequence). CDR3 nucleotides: TGTGCCAGCAGTGCGGGACCAAATTCACCCCTCCACTTT. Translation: CASSAGPNSPLHF.

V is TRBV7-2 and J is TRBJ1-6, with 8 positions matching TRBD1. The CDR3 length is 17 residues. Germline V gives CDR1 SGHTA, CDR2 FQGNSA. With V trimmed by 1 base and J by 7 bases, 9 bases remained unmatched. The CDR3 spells CASSLVLDRAVNSPLHF. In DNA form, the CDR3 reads TGTGCCAGCAGCTTAGTCTTGGACAGGGCAGTGAATTCACCCCTCCACTTT.

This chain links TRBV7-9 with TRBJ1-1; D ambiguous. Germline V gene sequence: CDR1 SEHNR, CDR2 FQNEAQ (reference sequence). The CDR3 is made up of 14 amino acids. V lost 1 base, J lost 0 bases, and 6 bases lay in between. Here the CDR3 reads CASSLGGMNTEAFF. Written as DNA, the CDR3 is TGTGCCAGCAGCTTAGGAGGGATGAACACTGAAGCTTTCTTT.

The CDR3 nucleotides read TGTGCCAGCAGTGAACACCTTAGCAATCAGCCCCAGCATTTT. Protein sequence: CASSEHLSNQPQHF. The rearrangement joins TRBV2 to TRBJ1-5, with D uncertain. Germline V gene data show CDR1 as SNHLY and CDR2 as FYNNEI. The V gene lost 2 bases and the J gene lost 0 bases, with 5 bases spanning the gap. This CDR3 region has 14 residues.

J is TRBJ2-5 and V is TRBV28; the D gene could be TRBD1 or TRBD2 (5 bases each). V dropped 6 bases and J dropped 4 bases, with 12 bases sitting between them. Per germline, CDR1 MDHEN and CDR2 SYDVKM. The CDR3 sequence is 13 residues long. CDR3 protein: CASRRGRAETQYF. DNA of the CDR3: TGTGCCAGCAGGAGGGGCAGGGCAGAGACCCAGTACTTC.